This passage covers 29 T cell receptor beta chains from one sample sequenced in a study of human thymus T cells. Clones were read by immunoSEQ multiplex PCR, and TCRdb kept only the in-frame ones, dropping some. Among 57,000 or so clones, about 93% were seen once, and the ten largest hold nearly 6%. Sequencing was performed on blood. The source of these receptors is a boy under two years old with a congenital heart defect but otherwise immunologically healthy.

The rearrangement links TRBV27 to TRBJ2-1, with 9 bases identical to TRBD2. The J segment lost 4 bases and the V segment lost 1 base, leaving 8 bases of the junction unmatched. The length of the CDR3 is 17 residues. In germline, CDR1 is MNHEY, CDR2 SMNVEV (reference sequence). Written as DNA, the CDR3 is TGTGCCAGCAGTTTATATCGCGGGGGGGCCACATACAATGAGCAGTTCTTC. The encoded protein is CASSLYRGGATYNEQFF.

V and J are TRBV29-1 and TRBJ2-7; TRBD2 is a possible D gene (6 bases). CDR3 length: 12 residues. CDR1 and CDR2 (germline): SQVTM, ANQGSEA. Here the CDR3 reads CAYGGARYEQYF. CDR3 in DNA: TGCGCCTATGGAGGGGCCCGCTACGAGCAGTACTTC.

The chain employs TRBV6-1 and TRBJ2-7, with D unclear. This CDR3 has 15 residues. Germline V lookup: CDR1 MNHNS, CDR2 SASEGT. V was shortened by 3 bases and J by 2 bases, with 14 bases between the two germline ends. The CDR3 loop is CASSEAQTVPYEQYF. The CDR3 region has the DNA TGTGCCAGCAGTGAGGCCCAAACAGTTCCCTACGAGCAGTACTTC.

CDR3 amino acids: CSVVPGGAFHYEQYF. CDR3 nucleotides: TGCAGCGTTGTTCCAGGGGGCGCTTTTCACTACGAGCAGTACTTC. The chain recombines TRBV29-1 with TRBJ2-7; 8 bases fit TRBD1. Germline V gene sequence: CDR1 SQVTM, CDR2 ANQGSEA. V shed 4 bases and J 3 bases; nucleotides not matched to a gene: 11. This CDR3 is 15 amino acids long.

This clone was detected only a few times. The V gene is TRBV5-5, the J gene TRBJ2-7; no clear D. V lost 1 base, J lost 3 bases, and 14 bases lay in between. From germline, CDR1 is SGHKS and CDR2 YYEKEE (reference sequence). The CDR3 runs to 15 residues. CDR3 amino acids: CASSLYGKEGYEQYF. CDR3 coding DNA: TGTGCCAGCAGCTTGTACGGAAAGGAAGGCTACGAGCAGTACTTC.

This chain uses TRBV10-2 with TRBJ2-6; D is possibly TRBD1 (6 bases). This CDR3 spans 18 amino acids. Trimming pared 2 bases from V and 5 bases from J, leaving 19 bases between. Germline V gene lookup returns CDR1 WSHSY and CDR2 SAAADI. The CDR3 DNA sequence: TGCGCCAGCAGTGAGGTTGGAACAGGGAATGCCTGGGCCAACGTCCTGACTTTC. This codes for CASSEVGTGNAWANVLTF.

This clone was seen more than once but under ten times. The chain is built from TRBV13 and TRBJ1-2; 8 positions agree with TRBD1. The CDR3 is 15 residues long. J gave up 4 bases and V 1 base, and 5 bases lay outside the gene matches. Germline V lookup: CDR1 PRHDT, CDR2 FYEKMQ (reference sequence). For the CDR3, the DNA is TGTGCCAGCAGCTTAGCAGGGGGCGACCTCTATGGCTACACCTTC. Protein sequence: CASSLAGGDLYGYTF.

V gene TRBV29-1 combines with J gene TRBJ1-5, with D perhaps matching TRBD1 (5 bases). CDR1 and CDR2 from the germline V gene are SQVTM and ANQGSEA. Deletions cut 4 bases from V and 6 bases from J, with 19 bases between. The CDR3 extends over 15 amino acids. CDR3 amino acids: CSVVWVGGGSQPQHF. DNA for the CDR3: TGCAGCGTTGTGTGGGTGGGGGGTGGAAGTCAGCCCCAGCATTTT.

The chain combines TRBV5-1 with TRBJ2-1; maybe TRBD1 (5 bases). Germline V CDR1 and CDR2: SGHRS, YFSETQ. V lost 4 bases and J 5 bases, leaving 16 bases between the germline ends. This CDR3 spans 15 amino acids. The CDR3 protein is CASSADTSEDNEQFF. The CDR3 DNA is TGCGCCAGCAGCGCGGACACCAGTGAGGACAATGAGCAGTTCTTC.

This chain uses TRBV7-2 with TRBJ1-2, with D uncertain. Trimming took 5 bases from V and 7 from J, leaving 8 bases between them. This CDR3 is built from 11 residues. Germline loops: CDR1 SGHTA, CDR2 FQGNSA. The CDR3 here is CASSPGSGYTF. The CDR3 coding sequence is TGTGCCAGCAGCCCTGGGAGTGGCTACACCTTC.

V usage is TRBV2 and J usage is TRBJ2-5, with 7 bases fitting TRBD2. V shed 2 bases and J 5 bases; nucleotides not matched to a gene: 26. The CDR3 extends over 21 amino acids. Germline CDR1 and CDR2: SNHLY and FYNNEI. The CDR3 bases are TGTGCCAGCAGTGAAATCGGCCTAGCGAAACACTCGGGGGAGGGAGGGGAGACCCAGTACTTC. Its protein product is CASSEIGLAKHSGEGGETQYF.

V usage is TRBV13 and J usage is TRBJ2-1; 10 bases agree with TRBD2. The germline V gene has CDR1 PRHDT and CDR2 FYEKMQ (reference sequence). Losses at the gene ends were 2 bases for V and 6 bases for J; bases not matched to a gene: 7. This CDR3 has 16 residues. This CDR3 reads CASSLWASGGPNEQFF. CDR3 DNA sequence: TGTGCCAGCAGCTTATGGGCTAGCGGGGGACCCAATGAGCAGTTCTTC.

The chain's CDR3 is CASSEYIYEQYF. DNA for the CDR3: TGTGCCAGCAGTGAGTATATCTACGAGCAGTACTTC. This chain uses TRBV6-1 with TRBJ2-7; D not certain. The CDR3 totals 12 residues. Germline V CDR1 and CDR2: MNHNS, SASEGT. V shed 3 bases and J shed 3 bases, with 6 bases lying between them.

The chain is built from TRBV6-5 and TRBJ1-1, with 7 bases identical to TRBD1. Germline V gives CDR1 MNHEY, CDR2 SVGAGI. J was trimmed by 5 bases and V by 5 bases; bases with no gene match: 8. This CDR3 spans 14 amino acids. The chain's CDR3 is CASSPTGAGTEAFF. Written as DNA, the CDR3 is TGTGCCAGCAGTCCCACAGGGGCGGGGACTGAAGCTTTCTTT.

V and J are TRBV5-6 and TRBJ1-5; 7 positions match TRBD1. Unmatched junction bases numbered 0, after V lost 3 bases and J lost 0 bases. This CDR3 comprises 14 residues. Germline values: CDR1 SGHDT, CDR2 YYEEEE. CDR3 region: CASSSGGSNQPQHF. CDR3 bases: TGTGCCAGCAGCTCAGGGGGTAGCAATCAGCCCCAGCATTTT.

V gene TRBV7-2 combines with J gene TRBJ2-5; 7 bases align to TRBD1. Per germline, CDR1 SGHTA and CDR2 FQGNSA. This CDR3 region has 15 residues. The trim removed 7 bases at V and 1 base at J, leaving 9 bases unmatched. This CDR3 reads CASTKSGTVQETQYF. The CDR3 DNA reads as TGTGCCAGCACCAAATCCGGGACAGTCCAAGAGACCCAGTACTTC.

The chain has TRBV12-2 and TRBJ1-4; the table's D call, TRBD1, was not checked against the DNA. TRBV12-2 is classified as a pseudogene. This CDR3 has 14 residues. The CDR3 nucleotides are TGTGCAAGTCGCTTAGAGGGGTCGGGTGAAAAACTGTTTTTT. Its protein is CASRLEGSGEKLFF.

V gene TRBV6-5 combines with J gene TRBJ2-7; D ambiguous. This CDR3 is 12 amino acids long. Trimming removed 4 bases at V and 1 base at J, with 5 bases between. Germline CDR1 is MNHEY and CDR2 is SVGAGI. CDR3 protein: CASSSKSYEQYF. Written as DNA, the CDR3 is TGTGCCAGCAGTTCAAAGTCCTACGAGCAGTACTTC.

The V and J genes are TRBV7-2 and TRBJ2-3, with no clear D. Trimming removed 0 bases from V and 0 bases from J, with 4 bases in between. Per germline, CDR1 SGHTA and CDR2 FQGNSA. This CDR3 has 14 amino acids. CDR3 coding DNA: TGTGCCAGCAGCTTAGCGTCCAGCACAGATACGCAGTATTTT. The encoded protein is CASSLASSTDTQYF. Looking up the rest from reference TRBV7-2 and TRBJ2-3 gives the full variable domain: GAGVSQSPSNKVTEKGKDVELRCDPISGHTALYWYRQSLGQGLEFLIYFQGNSAPDKSGLPSDRFSAERTGGSVSTLTIQRTQQEDSAVYLCASSLASSTDTQYFGPGTRLTVL.

The V and J genes are TRBV5-1 and TRBJ2-2; a possible D gene is TRBD2 (5 bases). CDR1 is SGHRS, CDR2 YFSETQ, per germline. The CDR3 runs 14 residues. Trimming took off 0 bases at V and 5 bases at J, with 8 bases between the two ends. CDR3 nucleotide sequence: TGCGCCAGCAGCTTGGGACGAGGGACCGGGGAGCTGTTTTTT. This encodes CASSLGRGTGELFF.

The chain joins TRBV14 to TRBJ1-1, with D perhaps matching TRBD1 (5 bases). The CDR3 runs to 15 residues. Looked up from germline, CDR1 is SGHDN and CDR2 is FVKESK. V was trimmed by 3 bases and J by 1 base, leaving 12 bases between them. The CDR3 reads CASSHRQTKNTEAFF. CDR3 in DNA: TGTGCCAGCAGCCACAGACAGACGAAGAACACTGAAGCTTTCTTT.

The J gene is TRBJ2-7, the V gene TRBV11-2, with a tentative D call TRBD2 (6 bases). Germline CDR1 reads SGHAT; CDR2 reads FQNNGV. The CDR3 is made up of 16 amino acids. The ends were cut back, 5 bases at V and 0 bases at J, with 17 bases in the middle. The CDR3 region is CASSPMRDSSSYEQYF. The CDR3 region has the DNA TGTGCCAGCAGCCCGATGCGGGACTCGAGCTCCTACGAGCAGTACTTC.

V and J are TRBV5-1 and TRBJ2-7; 10 nucleotides agree with TRBD1. Trimming took 4 bases from V and 2 from J; bases not matched to a gene: 0. CDR1 is SGHRS, CDR2 YFSETQ, per germline. The CDR3 contains 13 residues. The CDR3 loop reads CASSGQGAYEQYF. As DNA, the CDR3 is TGCGCCAGCAGCGGACAGGGGGCCTACGAGCAGTACTTC.

This chain joins TRBV5-8 and TRBJ2-6, with D perhaps matching TRBD1 (5 bases). Germline V gives CDR1 SGHTS, CDR2 YDEGEE. The ends were cut back, 4 bases at V and 2 bases at J, with 13 bases in the middle. The CDR3 runs 16 residues. CDR3 DNA: TGTGCCAGCAGCCTCTTTAGGGGCACTGGGGCCAACGTCCTGACTTTC. Translated, it gives CASSLFRGTGANVLTF.

The chain couples TRBV7-2 to TRBJ2-2, with 11 bases lining up with TRBD2. Germline V gene sequence: CDR1 SGHTA, CDR2 FQGNSA. The CDR3 sequence is 15 residues long. V lost 6 bases to trimming and J lost 4 bases; unmatched junction nucleotides: 4. The CDR3 region has the DNA TGTGCCAGCAGGCGAACTAGCGGGAGCACCGGGGAGCTGTTTTTT. Its protein is CASRRTSGSTGELFF.

J is TRBJ2-7 and V is TRBV19, with 8 bases aligning to TRBD1. CDR3 length: 14 residues. CDR1 and CDR2 from the germline V gene are LNHDA and SQIVND (reference sequence). With V trimmed by 5 bases and J by 2 bases, 5 bases remained unmatched. Here the CDR3 reads CASSHPGQAYEQYF. Written as DNA, the CDR3 is TGTGCCAGTAGTCATCCGGGACAGGCCTACGAGCAGTACTTC.

The chain links TRBV12-5 to TRBJ1-2, with D unclear. The CDR3 sequence is 12 residues long. Deletions cut 7 bases from V and 8 bases from J, with 14 bases between. Germline values: CDR1 LGHNT, CDR2 FRNRAP. The CDR3 region has the DNA TGTGCTAGTGCACCGCTCCGGGGAGGCTACACCTTC. Protein product: CASAPLRGGYTF.

This chain uses TRBV5-1 with TRBJ2-3; a weak D match, TRBD1 (5 bases). The length of the CDR3 is 16 residues. Trimming pared 0 bases from V and 2 bases from J, leaving 13 bases between. CDR1 and CDR2 (germline): SGHRS, YFSETQ. CDR3 loop: CASSLEGQGSTDTQYF. The CDR3 nucleotides read TGCGCCAGCAGCTTGGAGGGCCAGGGATCCACAGATACGCAGTATTTT.

This clone has just one count. The rearrangement joins TRBV5-1 to TRBJ2-7; maybe TRBD1 (6 bases). V gave up 6 bases and J gave up 3 bases, with 13 bases separating them. Germline CDR1 is SGHRS and CDR2 is YFSETQ. The CDR3 runs 13 residues. The CDR3, as DNA: TGCGCCAGCAACCCGGGACACCTCTACGAGCAGTACTTC. It encodes CASNPGHLYEQYF.